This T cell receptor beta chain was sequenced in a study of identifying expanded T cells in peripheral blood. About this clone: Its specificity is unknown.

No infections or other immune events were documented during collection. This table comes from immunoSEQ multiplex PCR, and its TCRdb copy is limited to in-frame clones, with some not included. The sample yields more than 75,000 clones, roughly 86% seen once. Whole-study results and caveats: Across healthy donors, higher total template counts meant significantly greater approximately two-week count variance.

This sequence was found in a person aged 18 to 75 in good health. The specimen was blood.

As DNA, the CDR3 is TGTGCCAGCAGCCAAGCCGAGACAGGGAACACCGGGGAGCTGTTTTTT. Its protein product is CASSQAETGNTGELFF. The J gene is TRBJ2-2, the V gene TRBV4-2; D perhaps matches TRBD1 (6 bases). V dropped 1 base and J dropped 1 base, with 10 bases sitting between them. The CDR3 is 16 residues long. Germline values: CDR1 LGHNA, CDR2 YNFKEQ.